The 21 T cell receptor beta chains in this list originate from one sample, sequenced in a study of blood T cell repertoires in COVID-19. Profiling relied on immunoSEQ multiplex PCR, and the TCRdb table lists in-frame clones only, not all of them. The sample shows 85,000 to 90,000 clones, approximately 90% of them seen only once. The sequenced sample was peripheral blood. The receptor set was obtained from a human donor with active COVID-19. The donor label of this sample is uncertain.

The chain joins TRBV3-1 (or the pseudogene TRBV3-2) to TRBJ1-5; D might be TRBD1 (5 bases). Trimming left V 3 bases short and J 7 bases short, with 16 bases between. This CDR3 is 15 amino acids long. Germline assignment: CDR1 LGHDT and CDR2 YNNKEL (reference sequence). In nucleotides, the CDR3 is TGTGCCAGCAGCCATGGAGGGACTGACGGGCAGCCCCAGCATTTT. Residues: CASSHGGTDGQPQHF.

The rearrangement joins TRBV27 to TRBJ2-1; TRBD2 matches at 8 bases. The CDR3 is made up of 16 amino acids. The germline V gene encodes CDR1 MNHEY and CDR2 SMNVEV (reference sequence). The ends lost 7 bases at V and 4 bases at J; junction bases unmatched: 12. CDR3 nucleotide sequence: TGTGCCAGCAATAAAATAGCGGGGTGGGGATACAATGAGCAGTTCTTC. It encodes CASNKIAGWGYNEQFF.

This clone was seen only a few times. This chain connects TRBV28 to TRBJ1-2; TRBD1 aligns across 7 bases. Germline CDR1 and CDR2: MDHEN and SYDVKM. The CDR3 extends over 15 amino acids. Unmatched junction bases numbered 5, after V lost 2 bases and J lost 2 bases. The DNA for the CDR3 is TGTGCCAGCAGTTTAGGTTTGGACAGGAACTATGGCTACACCTTC. Translating gives CASSLGLDRNYGYTF.

The chain is built from TRBV27 and TRBJ2-4; D gene uncertain. Per germline, CDR1 MNHEY and CDR2 SMNVEV (reference sequence). V dropped 4 bases and J dropped 0 bases, with 7 bases sitting between them. There are 14 residues in the CDR3. The CDR3 DNA follows: TGTGCCAGCAGTTCTACCTTAGCCAAAAACATTCAGTACTTC. The encoded protein is CASSSTLAKNIQYF.

CDR3 in amino acids: CASSLEGQGGEKLFF. CDR3 coding DNA: TGCGCCAGCAGCTTGGAAGGGCAGGGTGGAGAAAAACTGTTTTTT. The chain uses TRBV5-1 and TRBJ1-4; D possibly corresponds to TRBD1 (5 bases). V was shortened by 0 bases and J by 8 bases, with 14 bases between the two germline ends. Germline V gene sequence: CDR1 SGHRS, CDR2 YFSETQ. This CDR3 contains 15 residues.

This chain connects TRBV28 to TRBJ2-5, with TRBD1 as a possible D gene (6 bases). Trimming took off 6 bases at V and 5 bases at J, with 19 bases between the two ends. This CDR3 region has 15 residues. CDR1 and CDR2 from the germline V gene are MDHEN and SYDVKM. CDR3 sequence: CASSLVGGLRETQYF. CDR3 bases: TGTGCCAGCAGCTTGGTTGGGGGCTTACGGGAGACCCAGTACTTC.

The V call is TRBV7-9, the J call TRBJ2-3; TRBD2 matches at 8 bases. Germline V lookup: CDR1 SEHNR, CDR2 FQNEAQ (reference sequence). Unmatched junction bases numbered 8, after V lost 3 bases and J lost 0 bases. This CDR3 is 17 amino acids long. CDR3 sequence (DNA): TGTGCCAGCAGCTTTACGCGGGGGGCGGATAGCACAGATACGCAGTATTTT. It specifies CASSFTRGADSTDTQYF.

The chain couples TRBV28 to TRBJ1-1, with no clear D. Germline V gives CDR1 MDHEN, CDR2 SYDVKM. Trimming took 5 bases from V and 5 from J, leaving 6 bases between them. The CDR3 extends over 11 amino acids. DNA for the CDR3: TGTGCCAGCAGTGATCGGACTGAAGCTTTCTTT. This gives the protein CASSDRTEAFF.

V is TRBV4-3 and J is TRBJ1-4, with 8 bases lining up with TRBD1. From germline, CDR1 is LGHNA and CDR2 YSLEER. V lost 4 bases and J lost 0; bases outside the gene matches: 7. The CDR3 has 17 amino acids. The CDR3 sequence is CASSLTPGQATNEKLFF. DNA for the CDR3: TGCGCCAGCAGCCTTACTCCGGGACAGGCAACTAATGAAAAACTGTTTTTT.

Written as DNA, the CDR3 is TGTGCCAGCTCACCCAAGGGAGGAGGGGAGCAGTACTTC. It encodes CASSPKGGGEQYF. V usage is TRBV18 and J usage is TRBJ2-7; TRBD2 is a possible D gene (6 bases). The CDR3 has 13 residues. Germline CDR1 reads KGHSH; CDR2 reads LQKENI. Trimming left V 3 bases short and J 7 bases short, with 13 bases between.

J is TRBJ2-7 and V is TRBV9; 8 bases fit TRBD1. This CDR3 is built from 16 residues. Germline V gives CDR1 SGDLS, CDR2 YYNGEE. Trimming removed 2 bases from V and 7 bases from J; junction bases left unmatched: 14. The CDR3 reads CASSVQGAVSRGEQYF. For the CDR3, the DNA is TGTGCCAGCAGCGTTCAGGGGGCCGTTTCTAGGGGAGAGCAGTACTTC. Looking up the rest from reference TRBV9 and TRBJ2-7 gives the full variable domain: DSGVTQTPKHLITATGQRVTLRCSPRSGDLSVYWYQQSLDQGLQFLIQYYNGEERAKGNILERFSAQQFPDLHSELNLSSLELGDSALYFCASSVQGAVSRGEQYFGPGTRLTVT.

The gene calls are TRBV12-3 or TRBV12-4 and TRBJ2-3, with D possibly matching TRBD1 (6 bases). The CDR3 runs to 13 residues. V lost 7 bases to trimming and J lost 3 bases, with 11 bases between them. CDR3 loop: CASITGWTDTQYF. In nucleotides, the CDR3 is TGTGCCAGCATCACAGGGTGGACAGATACGCAGTATTTT.

The chain links TRBV2 to TRBJ2-1; 7 nucleotides align to TRBD2. The CDR3 length is 14 residues. Germline trimming cut 2 bases from V and 7 bases from J; bases unmatched to any gene: 5. Germline values: CDR1 SNHLY, CDR2 FYNNEI. The CDR3 sequence is CASSERLAINEQFF. Written as DNA, the CDR3 is TGTGCCAGCAGTGAAAGACTAGCAATTAATGAGCAGTTCTTC.

This clone was seen only once. The chain links TRBV11-2 to TRBJ2-3; D gene uncertain. This CDR3 spans 12 amino acids. The V and J ends lost 0 bases and 5 bases respectively, with 3 bases between them. The germline gives CDR1 SGHAT, CDR2 FQNNGV. The DNA of the CDR3 is TGTGCCAGCAGCTTAGATATAGATACGCAGTATTTT. Residues: CASSLDIDTQYF.

This chain links TRBV5-1 with TRBJ2-7, with 7 positions matching TRBD1. Germline values: CDR1 SGHRS, CDR2 YFSETQ. The CDR3 consists of 18 residues. The trim removed 2 bases at V and 1 base at J, leaving 15 bases unmatched. CDR3 in amino acids: CASSLMRQGLQSSYEQYF. The CDR3 coding sequence is TGCGCCAGCAGCTTAATGAGACAGGGATTACAGAGTTCCTACGAGCAGTACTTC.

The rearrangement joins TRBV4-1 to TRBJ2-3; D is uncertain. Trimming shortened V by 2 bases and J by 4 bases, and 4 bases separated the two germline ends. Germline CDR1 is MGHRA and CDR2 is YSYEKL. The CDR3 spans 12 residues. Written as DNA, the CDR3 is TGCGCCAGCAGCCAACTCCCAGATACGCAGTATTTT. Translating gives CASSQLPDTQYF.

The V call is TRBV9, the J call TRBJ2-5; 7 bases fit TRBD2. CDR1 is SGDLS, CDR2 YYNGEE, per germline. The CDR3 covers 16 residues. V gave up 3 bases and J gave up 2 bases; unmatched junction bases: 10. CDR3 nucleotides: TGTGCCAGCAGCGGCGGGTGGGGTAGCGGGCAAGAGACCCAGTACTTC. Amino acids: CASSGGWGSGQETQYF.

V is TRBV28 and J is TRBJ1-1; D might be TRBD1 (5 bases). Trimming left V 3 bases short and J 1 base short, with 15 bases between. Germline V gene lookup returns CDR1 MDHEN and CDR2 SYDVKM. This CDR3 has 16 residues. CDR3 sequence reads: CASSLATGEGNTEAFF. The CDR3 DNA is TGTGCCAGCAGTTTGGCTACAGGCGAAGGGAACACTGAAGCTTTCTTT.

The rearrangement joins TRBV7-9 to TRBJ2-2; D is possibly TRBD2 (6 bases). V lost 5 bases and J lost 3, with 13 bases in between. The CDR3 sequence is 15 residues long. Germline CDR1 and CDR2: SEHNR and FQNEAQ (reference sequence). Here the CDR3 DNA reads TGTGCCAGCAGCGGAGGGAACGGGGACACCGGGGAGCTGTTTTTT. This encodes CASSGGNGDTGELFF.

The chain joins TRBV28 to TRBJ2-7, with D perhaps TRBD2 (6 bases). The CDR3 length is 13 residues. V was trimmed by 4 bases and J by 3 bases, leaving 10 bases between them. Germline V gene lookup returns CDR1 MDHEN and CDR2 SYDVKM. The DNA of the CDR3 is TGTGCCAGCAGTTATGGCGGGGTCTACGAGCAGTACTTC. Translated: CASSYGGVYEQYF. Using reference TRBV28 and TRBJ2-7 for the parts outside the CDR3, the full variable domain is DVKVTQSSRYLVKRTGEKVFLECVQDMDHENMFWYRQDPGLGLRLIYFSYDVKMKEKGDIPEGYSVSREKKERFSLILESASTNQTSMYLCASSYGGVYEQYFGPGTRLTVT.

The chain employs TRBV7-3 and TRBJ2-1, with TRBD2 matching 8 bases. Germline CDR1 reads SGHTA; CDR2 reads FQGTGA. CDR3 size: 14 residues. Trimming at V came to 3 bases and at J to 5 bases, leaving 3 bases not matched to a gene. The CDR3 here is CASSFGGANNEQFF. DNA for the CDR3: TGTGCCAGCAGCTTCGGGGGGGCCAACAATGAGCAGTTCTTC.